A single sample gave rise to the 9 T cell receptor beta chains below, sequenced in a study of T cells in Graves' hyperthyroidism and ophthalmopathy. What was amplified from RNA transcripts were TCR beta CDR3 regions. The primer set for the first-round RT-PCR of the TCR CDR3 was HTBI. From the multiplex PCR reads, TCRdb called clonotypes with MiXCR, one entry per CDR3 protein. The sample includes about 420,000 distinct CDR3 sequences, around 14% of them seen just once. Sequencing was done on a sample of blood. The receptor source for this set is a woman under 30 with Graves' hyperthyroidism.

This chain joins TRBV6-1 and TRBJ1-5, with D possibly TRBD1 on 6 matching bases. The V end was cut by 7 bases, the J end by 6 bases, with 10 bases between. This CDR3 is built from 12 residues. Germline V lookup: CDR1 MNHNS, CDR2 SASEGT. The CDR3 is CASKRRGQPQHF. For the CDR3, the DNA is TGTGCCAGCAAACGCAGGGGTCAGCCCCAGCATTTT.

The table lists this clonotype with a few counts. This chain links TRBV7-9 with TRBJ1-5; D call uncertain. The length of the CDR3 is 14 residues. The germline gives CDR1 SEHNR, CDR2 FQNEAQ (reference sequence). Trimming pared 1 base from V and 3 bases from J, leaving 7 bases between. The CDR3 nucleotides are TGTGCCAGCAGCTTAGAGGGTTTCAATCAGCCCCAGCATTTT. It codes for CASSLEGFNQPQHF.

The sample holds many counts of this clonotype. V usage is TRBV7-9 and J usage is TRBJ2-3; maybe TRBD2 (5 bases). Germline V gene lookup returns CDR1 SEHNR and CDR2 FQNEAQ (reference sequence). The CDR3 consists of 14 residues. V lost 5 bases and J 5 bases, leaving 14 bases between the germline ends. CDR3 residues: CASSPTSAGDTQYF. The CDR3 bases are TGTGCCAGCAGCCCCACTTCGGCGGGAGATACGCAGTATTTT.

Ten or more counts support this clonotype. The CDR3 DNA follows: TGTGCCAGCAGTACTAGTTTCTTCCACGAGCAGTACTTC. This encodes CASSTSFFHEQYF. This chain joins TRBV27 and TRBJ2-7; D is possibly TRBD2 (5 bases). Deletions cut 5 bases from V and 5 bases from J, with 13 bases between. The CDR3 covers 13 residues. The germline V gene encodes CDR1 MNHEY and CDR2 SMNVEV (reference sequence).

This chain joins TRBV19 and TRBJ2-1; 12 nucleotides line up with TRBD2. CDR3 size: 17 residues. V lost 5 bases to trimming and J lost 5 bases; unmatched junction nucleotides: 10. From germline, CDR1 is LNHDA and CDR2 SQIVND (reference sequence). This CDR3 reads CASSVFTSGGSNNEQFF. The CDR3 bases are TGTGCCAGTAGTGTCTTTACTAGCGGGGGGTCCAACAATGAGCAGTTCTTC.

This clonotype occurred a few times. The chain has TRBV7-3 and TRBJ2-3, with D hard to call. The CDR3 spans 15 residues. The V end lost 1 base, the J end lost 7 bases, and 15 bases lay between the germline ends. CDR1 SGHTA and CDR2 FQGTGA come from the germline V gene. In DNA, the CDR3 is TGTGCCAGCAGCTTAAGGATAGGCCCGGCCCATACGCAGTATTTT. This translates into CASSLRIGPAHTQYF.

This clonotype was recorded at least ten times. The chain employs TRBV24-1 and TRBJ2-5, with 9 bases lining up with TRBD2. This CDR3 has 14 amino acids. V lost 6 bases to trimming and J lost 5 bases; unmatched junction nucleotides: 6. Germline values: CDR1 KGHDR, CDR2 SFDVKD. This CDR3 reads CATSSRAGGETQYF. In DNA form, the CDR3 reads TGTGCCACCAGTTCCCGGGCGGGAGGGGAGACCCAGTACTTC.

On this clonotype itself: A much larger clone differs by one base, so this may be a read error. This chain joins TRBV6-1 and TRBJ2-7; D is undetermined. Per germline, CDR1 MNHNS and CDR2 SASEGT. This CDR3 comprises 11 residues. The V end was cut by 10 bases, the J end by 8 bases, with 15 bases between. The CDR3 reads CATNNHYKQYF. CDR3 bases: TGTGCCACCAACAATCATTACAAGCAGTACTTC.

This clonotype was observed a few times. The germline gene is not matched at one end of the junction; a read error may be the cause. This chain joins TRBV5-1 and TRBJ2-2; 16 bases agree with TRBD2. Germline CDR1 is SGHRS and CDR2 is YFSETQ. The CDR3 consists of 19 residues. The CDR3 nucleotides read TGCGCCAGCAGCCGTTCGGGACTAGCGGGAGGGCCTAGCACCGAGGAGCTGTTTTTT. This sequence encodes CASSRSGLAGGPSTEELFF.